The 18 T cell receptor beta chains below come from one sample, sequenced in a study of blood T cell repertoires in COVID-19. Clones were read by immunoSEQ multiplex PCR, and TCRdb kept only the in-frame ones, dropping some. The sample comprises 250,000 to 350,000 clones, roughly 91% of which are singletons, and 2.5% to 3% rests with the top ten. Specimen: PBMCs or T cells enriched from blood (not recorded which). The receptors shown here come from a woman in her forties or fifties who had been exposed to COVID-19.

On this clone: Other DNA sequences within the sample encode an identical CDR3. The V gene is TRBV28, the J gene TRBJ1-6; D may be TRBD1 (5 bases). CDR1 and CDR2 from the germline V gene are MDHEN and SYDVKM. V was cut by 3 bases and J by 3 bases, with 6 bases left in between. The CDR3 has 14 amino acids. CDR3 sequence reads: CASSFGGYNSPLHF. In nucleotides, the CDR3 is TGTGCCAGCAGTTTCGGGGGCTATAATTCACCCCTCCACTTT.

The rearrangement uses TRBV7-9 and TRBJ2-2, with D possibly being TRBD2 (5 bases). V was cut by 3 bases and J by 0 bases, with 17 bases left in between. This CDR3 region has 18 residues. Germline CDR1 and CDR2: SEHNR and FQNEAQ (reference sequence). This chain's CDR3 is CASSFPRWEITNTGELFF. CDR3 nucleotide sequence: TGTGCCAGCAGCTTCCCCCGTTGGGAGATCACGAACACCGGGGAGCTGTTTTTT.

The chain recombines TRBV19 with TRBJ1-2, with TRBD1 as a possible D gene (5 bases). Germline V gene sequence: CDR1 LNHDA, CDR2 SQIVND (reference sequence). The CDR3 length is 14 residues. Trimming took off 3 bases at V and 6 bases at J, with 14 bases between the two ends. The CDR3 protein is CASSMVQGRNGYTF. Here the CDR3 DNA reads TGTGCCAGTAGTATGGTTCAGGGCCGTAATGGCTACACCTTC. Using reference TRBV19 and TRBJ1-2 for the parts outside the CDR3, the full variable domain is DGGITQSPKYLFRKEGQNVTLSCEQNLNHDAMYWYRQDPGQGLRLIYYSQIVNDFQKGDIAEGYSVSREKKESFPLTVTSAQKNPTAFYLCASSMVQGRNGYTFGSGTRLTVV.

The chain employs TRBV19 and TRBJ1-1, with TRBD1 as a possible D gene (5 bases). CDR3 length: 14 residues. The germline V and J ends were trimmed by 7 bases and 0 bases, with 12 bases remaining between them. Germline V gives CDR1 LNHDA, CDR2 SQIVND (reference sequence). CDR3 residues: CASTWGGMNTEAFF. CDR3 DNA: TGTGCCAGTACCTGGGGGGGAATGAACACTGAAGCTTTCTTT. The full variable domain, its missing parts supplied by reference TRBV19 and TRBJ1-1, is DGGITQSPKYLFRKEGQNVTLSCEQNLNHDAMYWYRQDPGQGLRLIYYSQIVNDFQKGDIAEGYSVSREKKESFPLTVTSAQKNPTAFYLCASTWGGMNTEAFFGQGTRLTVV.

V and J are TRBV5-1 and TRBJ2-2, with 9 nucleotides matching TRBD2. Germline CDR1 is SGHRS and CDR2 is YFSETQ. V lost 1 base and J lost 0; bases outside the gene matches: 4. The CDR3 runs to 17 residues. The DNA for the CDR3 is TGCGCCAGCAGCTTGCTCGCGGGGGGGACGAACACCGGGGAGCTGTTTTTT. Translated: CASSLLAGGTNTGELFF. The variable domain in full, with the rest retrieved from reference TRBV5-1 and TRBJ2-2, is KAGVTQTPRYLIKTRGQQVTLSCSPISGHRSVSWYQQTPGQGLQFLFEYFSETQRNKGNFPGRFSGRQFSNSRSEMNVSTLELGDSALYLCASSLLAGGTNTGELFFGEGSRLTVL.

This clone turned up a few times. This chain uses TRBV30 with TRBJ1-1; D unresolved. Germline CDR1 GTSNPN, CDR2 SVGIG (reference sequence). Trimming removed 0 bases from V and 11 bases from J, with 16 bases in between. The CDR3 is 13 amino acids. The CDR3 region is CAWSVSSSSMAFF. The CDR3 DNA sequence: TGTGCCTGGAGTGTAAGCTCGTCCTCTATGGCTTTCTTT.

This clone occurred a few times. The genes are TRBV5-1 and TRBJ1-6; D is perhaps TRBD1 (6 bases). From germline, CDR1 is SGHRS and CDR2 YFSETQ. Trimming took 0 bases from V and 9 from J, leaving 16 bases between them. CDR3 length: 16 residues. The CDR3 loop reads CASSLDVTGGSSPLHF. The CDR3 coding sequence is TGCGCCAGCAGCTTGGACGTGACAGGCGGGAGTTCACCCCTCCACTTT.

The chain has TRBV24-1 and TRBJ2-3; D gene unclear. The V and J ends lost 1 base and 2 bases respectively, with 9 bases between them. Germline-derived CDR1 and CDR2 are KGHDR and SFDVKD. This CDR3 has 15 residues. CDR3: CATSDFGQDTDTQYF. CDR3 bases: TGTGCCACCAGTGATTTCGGCCAGGACACAGATACGCAGTATTTT.

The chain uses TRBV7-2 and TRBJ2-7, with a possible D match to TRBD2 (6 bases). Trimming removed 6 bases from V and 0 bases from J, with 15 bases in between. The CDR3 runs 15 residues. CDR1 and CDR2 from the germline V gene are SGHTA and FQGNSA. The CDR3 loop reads CASRLPGESSYEQYF. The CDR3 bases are TGTGCCAGCAGGCTCCCGGGGGAAAGCTCCTACGAGCAGTACTTC.

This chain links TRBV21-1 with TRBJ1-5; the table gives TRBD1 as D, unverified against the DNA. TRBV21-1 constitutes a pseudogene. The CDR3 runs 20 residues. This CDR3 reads CASSKVGNRDREGRNQPQHF. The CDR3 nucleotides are TGTGCCAGCAGCAAAGTGGGGAACCGGGACAGGGAAGGAAGGAATCAGCCCCAGCATTTT.

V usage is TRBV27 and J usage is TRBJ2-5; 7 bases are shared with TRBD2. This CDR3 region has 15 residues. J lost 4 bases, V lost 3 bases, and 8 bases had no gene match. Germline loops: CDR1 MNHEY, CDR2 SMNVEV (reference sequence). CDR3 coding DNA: TGTGCCAGCAGTTTCTGGACTGGGGGGGGAGAGACCCAGTACTTC. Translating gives CASSFWTGGGETQYF.

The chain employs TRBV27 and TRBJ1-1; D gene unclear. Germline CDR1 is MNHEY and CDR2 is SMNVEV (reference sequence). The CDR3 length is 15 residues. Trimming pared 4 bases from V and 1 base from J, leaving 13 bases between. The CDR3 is CASSYSTEGNTEAFF. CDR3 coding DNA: TGTGCCAGCAGTTATTCCACGGAGGGGAACACTGAAGCTTTCTTT.

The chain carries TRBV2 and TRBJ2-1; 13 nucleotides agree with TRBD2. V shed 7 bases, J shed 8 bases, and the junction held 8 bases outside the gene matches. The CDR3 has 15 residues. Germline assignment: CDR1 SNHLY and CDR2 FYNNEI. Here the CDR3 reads CASKYGLAGVDEQFF. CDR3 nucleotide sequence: TGTGCCAGCAAATATGGACTAGCGGGAGTTGATGAGCAGTTCTTC.

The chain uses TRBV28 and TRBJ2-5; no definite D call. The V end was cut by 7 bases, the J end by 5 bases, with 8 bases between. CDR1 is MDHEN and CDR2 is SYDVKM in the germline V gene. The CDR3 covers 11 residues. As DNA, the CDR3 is TGTGCCAGCACCATCGGGGAGACCCAGTACTTC. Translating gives CASTIGETQYF.

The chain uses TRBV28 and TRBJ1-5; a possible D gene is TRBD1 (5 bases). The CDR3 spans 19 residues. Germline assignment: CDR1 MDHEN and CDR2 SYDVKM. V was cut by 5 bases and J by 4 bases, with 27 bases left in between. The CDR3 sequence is CASSPIAQAKLRGNQPQHF. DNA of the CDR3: TGTGCCAGCAGTCCGATAGCCCAGGCGAAGCTACGGGGGAATCAGCCCCAGCATTTT.

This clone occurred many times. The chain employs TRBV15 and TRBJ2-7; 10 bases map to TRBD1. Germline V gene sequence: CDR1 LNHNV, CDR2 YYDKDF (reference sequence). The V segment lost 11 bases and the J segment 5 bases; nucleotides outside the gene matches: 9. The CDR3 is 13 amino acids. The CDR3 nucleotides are TGTGCCTCCTCCCGGGACAGGGGCCACGAGCAGTACTTC. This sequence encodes CASSRDRGHEQYF.

The CDR3 coding sequence is TGTGCCAGCAGGGGGTACAGGGGGCCGGTTCGGGCTTTCTTT. This translates into CASRGYRGPVRAFF. The rearrangement links TRBV6-5 to TRBJ1-1; 9 nucleotides line up with TRBD1. The CDR3 has 14 residues. After removal of 6 bases from V and 11 bases from J, the junction contained 13 bases not matched to a gene. Germline V gene data show CDR1 as MNHEY and CDR2 as SVGAGI.

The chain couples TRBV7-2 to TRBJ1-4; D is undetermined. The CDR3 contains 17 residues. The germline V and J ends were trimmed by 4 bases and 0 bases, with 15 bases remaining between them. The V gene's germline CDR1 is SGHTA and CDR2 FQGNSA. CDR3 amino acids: CASSSSSFVSTNEKLFF. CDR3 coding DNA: TGTGCCAGCAGCTCGTCGTCCTTTGTTTCAACTAATGAAAAACTGTTTTTT.